This T cell receptor beta chain was recovered during a study of OX40 agonist ivuxolimab in advanced cancers. Study-wide points: At doses 0.1 to 3.0 mg/kg, CD4+ and CD8+ clones expanded.

Trimming removed 6 bases from V and 5 bases from J, with 20 bases in between. This CDR3 comprises 16 residues. CDR1 and CDR2 (germline): ENHRY, SYGVKD. TCRdb's copy holds only in-frame clones and misses some; the assay was immunoSEQ multiplex PCR. This table has 13,000 to 15,000 clones, around 87% appearing once. This clone was counted a single time. Its cognate antigen is unknown. This chain links TRBV10-3 with TRBJ1-5, with a tentative D call TRBD1 (6 bases). The sequenced sample was CD4+ or CD8+ T cells sorted from blood, obtained in a trial of the OX40 agonist ivuxolimab. The receptor was isolated from an adult with an advanced solid tumor such as melanoma, head and neck, liver or kidney cancer. For the CDR3, the DNA is TGTGCCATCAGAGGGGGGGACCCCTCCGGCGATCAGCCCCAGCATTTT. Amino acids: CAIRGGDPSGDQPQHF.